This TCR beta chain was identified during a study of blood T cell repertoires in COVID-19. Study in general: Donors in the United States, Italy and Spain gave samples during acute or convalescent COVID-19.

Trimming took 4 bases from V and 1 from J, leaving 11 bases between them. The CDR3 has 14 residues. The germline gives CDR1 SGDLS, CDR2 YYNGEE. Authors' data handling: Estimated nucleated cell counts came from reference gene primer amplification. Repertoires were generated with immunoSEQ multiplex PCR, while TCRdb's copy carries only in-frame clones and drops some. V, J and clone size are those of that table, while D and trimming were read from the DNA. The table includes approximately 280,000 clones, approximately 84% detected once. This chain connects TRBV9 to TRBJ1-1; unclear D gene. The source of this sequence is a human donor with COVID-19, enrolled during active disease. The donor label of this sample is uncertain. The specimen sequenced was peripheral blood. CDR3 nucleotides: TGTGCCAGCAGCCCCTTACAGTGGAACACTGAAGCTTTCTTT. Translation gives CASSPLQWNTEAFF.